Presented here are 15 T cell receptor beta chains from one specimen sequenced in a study of cytomegalovirus exposure and HLA in healthy donors. The PCR ran on 60 Vbeta and 13 Jbeta primers. Sequenced by immunoSEQ multiplex PCR; TCRdb stores in-frame clones only, minus some. Of 150,000 to 200,000 clones listed, 75% to 85% are singletons. Sequencing used PBMCs. These receptors were collected from a woman aged 45-60 years in good health and CMV-seronegative.

This clone was seen a single time. V usage is TRBV7-2 and J usage is TRBJ2-7; possibly TRBD1 for D (5 bases). V lost 3 bases and J lost 3, with 6 bases in between. CDR1 is SGHTA and CDR2 is FQGNSA in the germline V gene. This CDR3 region has 12 residues. CDR3 nucleotides: TGTGCCAGCAGCTTCCAGGGCTACGAGCAGTACTTC. Protein product: CASSFQGYEQYF.

The chain carries TRBV18 and TRBJ1-5, with D tentatively TRBD1 (5 bases). The CDR3 is 14 residues long. V lost 3 bases, J lost 6 bases, and 12 bases lay in between. Germline V lookup: CDR1 KGHSH, CDR2 LQKENI. DNA of the CDR3: TGTGCCAGCTCACCCTTAGCAAGGGGTCAGCCCCAGCATTTT. Its translation: CASSPLARGQPQHF.

CDR3 in DNA: TGTGCCAGCAGTTCCTCCCTATCTACCCAGCCCCAGCATTTT. This codes for CASSSSLSTQPQHF. This chain uses TRBV28 with TRBJ1-5; the D is unclear. V was trimmed by 4 bases and J by 7 bases, leaving 14 bases between them. CDR3 length: 14 residues. CDR1 is MDHEN, CDR2 SYDVKM, per germline.

The gene calls are TRBV9 and TRBJ1-3; D call uncertain. The CDR3 has 15 residues. With 0 bases removed from V and 0 bases from J, the gap between germline ends came to 7 bases. Germline-derived CDR1 and CDR2 are SGDLS and YYNGEE. CDR3 coding DNA: TGTGCCAGCAGCGTAGGAGATGTCTCTGGAAACACCATATATTTT. Its protein product is CASSVGDVSGNTIYF.

V and J are TRBV27 and TRBJ2-3, with D possibly being TRBD2 (5 bases). The germline gives CDR1 MNHEY, CDR2 SMNVEV (reference sequence). This CDR3 is 17 amino acids long. V shed 5 bases and J shed 0 bases, with 18 bases lying between them. The CDR3: CASSAFTRAASTDTQYF. CDR3 sequence (DNA): TGTGCCAGCAGTGCCTTTACGAGGGCGGCTAGCACAGATACGCAGTATTTT.

The chain employs TRBV14 and TRBJ1-1; no definite D call. The CDR3 runs to 13 residues. Germline V gives CDR1 SGHDN, CDR2 FVKESK. Trimming removed 6 bases at V and 0 bases at J, with 8 bases between. The CDR3 DNA reads as TGTGCCAGCAGTCTACTCCTGAACACTGAAGCTTTCTTT. Protein: CASSLLLNTEAFF.

The chain recombines TRBV7-2 with TRBJ1-3; 8 positions agree with TRBD1. CDR3 length equals 16 residues. Germline-derived CDR1 and CDR2 are SGHTA and FQGNSA. Trimming at V came to 4 bases and at J to 3 bases, leaving 8 bases not matched to a gene. The CDR3 coding sequence is TGTGCCAGCAGCTCCTGGACAGGGTTAGGTGGAAACACCATATATTTT. Amino acids: CASSSWTGLGGNTIYF.

V gene TRBV6-5 combines with J gene TRBJ2-7; 9 positions match TRBD2. With V trimmed by 5 bases and J by 3 bases, 8 bases remained unmatched. Germline CDR1 is MNHEY and CDR2 is SVGAGI. This CDR3 comprises 15 residues. The DNA for the CDR3 is TGTGCCAGCAGTCCTCCGGGACTAGCTTTCTACGAGCAGTACTTC. Translation gives CASSPPGLAFYEQYF.

CDR3 sequence reads: CASSGRGGHYETQYF. In DNA form, the CDR3 reads TGTGCCAGCAGCGGGCGGGGTGGGCATTATGAGACCCAGTACTTC. The chain combines TRBV7-2 with TRBJ2-5; TRBD2 is a possible D gene (6 bases). CDR1 is SGHTA and CDR2 is FQGNSA in the germline V gene. Trimming shortened V by 5 bases and J by 5 bases, and 18 bases separated the two germline ends. CDR3 length equals 15 residues.

This chain connects TRBV27 to TRBJ1-4; D is unclear. The germline V gene has CDR1 MNHEY and CDR2 SMNVEV (reference sequence). V was clipped by 3 bases and J by 7 bases, with 12 bases between them. This CDR3 contains 14 residues. In nucleotides, the CDR3 is TGTGCCAGCAGTTTCCACCGTGGCGGTGAAAAACTGTTTTTT. It encodes CASSFHRGGEKLFF.

This clone was seen more than once but under ten times. This chain links TRBV6-1 with TRBJ2-7; 10 positions agree with TRBD1. The CDR3 covers 15 residues. From germline, CDR1 is MNHNS and CDR2 SASEGT. Trimming at V came to 3 bases and at J to 0 bases, leaving 2 bases not matched to a gene. The CDR3 nucleotides are TGTGCCAGCAGTGAGAGGACAGGGGGCTCCTACGAGCAGTACTTC. Its protein product is CASSERTGGSYEQYF.

V and J are TRBV18 and TRBJ2-1, with D possibly being TRBD2 (6 bases). V was pared by 1 base and J by 8 bases, with 12 bases between. Germline-derived CDR1 and CDR2 are KGHSH and LQKENI. CDR3 length equals 14 residues. In DNA, the CDR3 is TGTGCCAGCTCACCACTTGGCGGGGAGGATGAGCAGTTCTTC. Protein: CASSPLGGEDEQFF.

The chain carries TRBV7-2 and TRBJ2-5; D gene ambiguous. V lost 4 bases to trimming and J lost 9 bases, with 15 bases between them. The CDR3 extends over 13 amino acids. Germline V CDR1 and CDR2: SGHTA, FQGNSA. This chain's CDR3 is CASSSVGEVAQYF. DNA of the CDR3: TGTGCCAGCAGCTCGGTAGGAGAAGTGGCCCAGTACTTC.

V and J are TRBV6-1 and TRBJ1-1; D is unresolved. The V gene lost 3 bases and the J gene lost 5 bases, with 13 bases spanning the gap. The germline gives CDR1 MNHNS, CDR2 SASEGT. The CDR3 runs 14 residues. The CDR3 region is CASSDSGSGTEAFF. The CDR3 DNA is TGTGCCAGCAGTGACTCGGGAAGTGGTACTGAAGCTTTCTTT.

The rearrangement joins TRBV2 to TRBJ2-7, with TRBD2 as a possible D gene (7 bases). The CDR3 has 15 amino acids. The V and J ends lost 3 bases and 3 bases respectively, with 15 bases between them. The germline V gene encodes CDR1 SNHLY and CDR2 FYNNEI. DNA for the CDR3: TGTGCCAGCAGTGAGGGGGGGGCACCCCTCTACGAGCAGTACTTC. Its protein product is CASSEGGAPLYEQYF.